What follows describes a single T cell receptor beta chain. This entry comes from a study of blood T cell repertoires in COVID-19. Whole-study context: T cells, B-cell-depleted T cells, or PBMCs supplied cDNA or gDNA.

Sequenced by immunoSEQ multiplex PCR; TCRdb stores in-frame clones only, minus some. The table lists some 190,000 clones, more than 70% of them singletons. Study members were between about 18 and 100 years old and lived in roughly 24 US regions. The CDR3 has 15 residues. Germline CDR1 KGHSH, CDR2 LQKENI. The trim removed 3 bases at V and 0 bases at J, leaving 5 bases unmatched. The specimen was PBMCs or T cells enriched from blood (not recorded which). The clonotype originates from a man younger than 40 with acute COVID-19. V gene TRBV18 combines with J gene TRBJ2-7; 7 bases align to TRBD1. In DNA, the CDR3 is TGTGCCAGCTCACCGGGGGACAGCCTCTCCTACGAGCAGTACTTC. This gives the protein CASSPGDSLSYEQYF. The full variable domain, with the rest looked up from reference TRBV18 and TRBJ2-7, is NAGVMQNPRHLVRRRGQEARLRCSPMKGHSHVYWYRQLPEEGLKFMVYLQKENIIDESGMPKERFSAEFPKEGPSILRIQQVVRGDSAAYFCASSPGDSLSYEQYFGPGTRLTVT.